Presented here are 8 T cell receptor beta chains from one specimen sequenced in a study of blood T cell repertoires in COVID-19. Here immunoSEQ multiplex PCR was the method, and the copy in TCRdb shows in-frame clones only, minus some. The sample shows 84,000 or so clones, about 85% of them seen only once. Sequencing was done on a sample of peripheral blood. These receptors were collected from an older woman with active or convalescent COVID-19.

The chain uses TRBV6-6 and TRBJ1-6; D is unresolved. Germline V lookup: CDR1 MNHNY, CDR2 SVGAGI (reference sequence). The V end lost 0 bases, the J end lost 8 bases, and 14 bases lay between the germline ends. The CDR3 consists of 16 residues. DNA of the CDR3: TGTGCCAGCAGTTACTCGCCACGGAACGGGGATTCACCCCTCCACTTT. Translating gives CASSYSPRNGDSPLHF.

This chain connects TRBV5-1 to TRBJ1-2, with TRBD1 as a possible D gene (6 bases). The CDR3 totals 14 residues. Per the germline V gene, CDR1 is SGHRS and CDR2 is YFSETQ. Trimming took off 3 bases at V and 7 bases at J, with 16 bases between the two ends. Written as DNA, the CDR3 is TGCGCCAGCAGCTCCTCCCCAGGGGTGATTGGCTACACCTTC. This translates into CASSSSPGVIGYTF.

This chain links TRBV5-4 with TRBJ1-2, with D possibly TRBD1 on 6 matching bases. V dropped 0 bases and J dropped 4 bases, with 7 bases sitting between them. Germline values: CDR1 SGHNT, CDR2 YYREEE (reference sequence). The CDR3 covers 13 residues. CDR3 DNA: TGTGCCAGCAGCTTGGACAGGGTCTATGGCTACACCTTC. This translates into CASSLDRVYGYTF.

The V gene is TRBV7-9, the J gene TRBJ2-1, with TRBD2 identical over 8 bases. Germline values: CDR1 SEHNR, CDR2 FQNEAQ (reference sequence). The ends lost 5 bases at V and 7 bases at J; junction bases unmatched: 13. This CDR3 has 16 residues. This CDR3 is CASSLWTSPFLNEQFF. Written as DNA, the CDR3 is TGTGCCAGCAGCCTATGGACTAGCCCCTTTTTAAATGAGCAGTTCTTC.

The chain employs TRBV9 and TRBJ1-3, with 11 bases matching TRBD1. CDR1 is SGDLS, CDR2 YYNGEE, per germline. CDR3 length: 15 amino acids. The V and J ends lost 3 bases and 4 bases, in that order; junction bases with no gene match: 3. CDR3 residues: CASSGTGGFGNTIYF. CDR3 DNA: TGTGCCAGCAGCGGGACAGGGGGCTTCGGAAACACCATATATTTT.

This clone was detected only a few times. V is TRBV5-6 and J is TRBJ1-2, with 9 bases fitting TRBD1. V was pared by 2 bases and J by 5 bases, with 7 bases of the junction left unmatched. The germline gives CDR1 SGHDT, CDR2 YYEEEE. The CDR3 loop spans 15 amino acids. The CDR3 sequence: CASSLTGTGTYGYTF. In nucleotides, the CDR3 is TGTGCCAGCAGCTTAACCGGGACAGGGACTTATGGCTACACCTTC.

This chain links TRBV7-2 with TRBJ2-1, with 7 bases aligning to TRBD2. Germline V gives CDR1 SGHTA, CDR2 FQGNSA. V lost 0 bases, J lost 3 bases, and 11 bases stayed unmatched. The CDR3 loop spans 18 amino acids. The CDR3 DNA is TGTGCCAGCAGCTTAGCCTTCCAGCGTCTAGCGGTCTACAATGAGCAGTTCTTC. Translated: CASSLAFQRLAVYNEQFF.

The rearrangement uses TRBV5-1 and TRBJ2-3, with 8 bases aligning to TRBD1. Trimming removed 2 bases from V and 4 bases from J; junction bases left unmatched: 6. The CDR3 totals 15 residues. Germline V CDR1 and CDR2: SGHRS, YFSETQ. DNA of the CDR3: TGCGCCAGCAGCTTAGGACAGGGAAGCCCAGATACGCAGTATTTT. This gives the protein CASSLGQGSPDTQYF.